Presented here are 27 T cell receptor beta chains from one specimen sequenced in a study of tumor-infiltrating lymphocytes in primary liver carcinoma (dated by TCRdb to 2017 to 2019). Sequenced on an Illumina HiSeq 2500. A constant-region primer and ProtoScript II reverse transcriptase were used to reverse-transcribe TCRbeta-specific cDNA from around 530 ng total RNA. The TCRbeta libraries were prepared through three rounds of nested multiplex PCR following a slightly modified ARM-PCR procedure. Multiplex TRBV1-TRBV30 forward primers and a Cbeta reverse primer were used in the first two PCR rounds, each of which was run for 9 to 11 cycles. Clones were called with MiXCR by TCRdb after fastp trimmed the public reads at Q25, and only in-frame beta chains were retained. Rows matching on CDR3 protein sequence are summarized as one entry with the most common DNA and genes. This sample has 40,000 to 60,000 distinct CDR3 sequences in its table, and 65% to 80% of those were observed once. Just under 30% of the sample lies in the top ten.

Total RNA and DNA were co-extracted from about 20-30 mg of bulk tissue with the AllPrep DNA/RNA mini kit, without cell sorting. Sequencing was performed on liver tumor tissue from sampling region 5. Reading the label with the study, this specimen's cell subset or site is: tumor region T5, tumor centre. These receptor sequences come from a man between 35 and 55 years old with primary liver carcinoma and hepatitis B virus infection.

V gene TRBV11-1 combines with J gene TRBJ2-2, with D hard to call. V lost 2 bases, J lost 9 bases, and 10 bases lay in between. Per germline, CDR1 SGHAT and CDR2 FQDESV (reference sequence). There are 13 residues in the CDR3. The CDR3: CASSLLAGWELFF. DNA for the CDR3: TGTGCCAGCAGCTTATTAGCCGGTTGGGAGCTGTTTTTT.

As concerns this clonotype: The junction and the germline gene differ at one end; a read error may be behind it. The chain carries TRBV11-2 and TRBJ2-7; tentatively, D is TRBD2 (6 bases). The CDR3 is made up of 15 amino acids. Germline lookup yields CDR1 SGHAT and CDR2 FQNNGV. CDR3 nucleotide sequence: TGTGCCAGCAATCCTGGGACTGCCGGCTTCTACGAACAGTACTTC. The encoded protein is CASNPGTAGFYEQYF.

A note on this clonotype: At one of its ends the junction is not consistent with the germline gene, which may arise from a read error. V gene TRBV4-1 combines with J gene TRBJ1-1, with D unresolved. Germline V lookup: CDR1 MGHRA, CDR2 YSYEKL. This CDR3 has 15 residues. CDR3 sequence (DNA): TGCGCCAGCAGCCAAGGTCTTAATATGAACACTGGAGCTTTCTTT. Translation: CASSQGLNMNTGAFF.

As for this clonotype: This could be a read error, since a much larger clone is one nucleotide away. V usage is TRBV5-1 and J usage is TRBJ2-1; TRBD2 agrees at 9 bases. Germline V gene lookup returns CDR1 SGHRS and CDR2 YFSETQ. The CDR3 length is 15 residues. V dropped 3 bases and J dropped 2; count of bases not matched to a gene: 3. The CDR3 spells CASSSSGRTYNEQFF. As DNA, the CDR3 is TGCGCCAGCAGCTCCAGCGGGAGGACCTACAATGAGCAGTTCTTC.

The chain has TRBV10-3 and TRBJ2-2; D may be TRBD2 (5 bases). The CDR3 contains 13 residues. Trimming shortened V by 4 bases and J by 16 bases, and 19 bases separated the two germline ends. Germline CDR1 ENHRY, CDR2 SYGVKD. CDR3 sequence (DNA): TGTGCCATCAGTGGGCCGAACACCGGGGAGAGGTTTTTT. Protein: CAISGPNTGERFF.

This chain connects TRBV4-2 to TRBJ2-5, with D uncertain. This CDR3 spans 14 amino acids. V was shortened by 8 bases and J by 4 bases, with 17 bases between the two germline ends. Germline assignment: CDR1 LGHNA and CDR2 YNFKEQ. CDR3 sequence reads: CASGPAADLETQYF. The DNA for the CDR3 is TGTGCCAGCGGCCCGGCGGCAGACTTAGAGACCCAGTACTTC.

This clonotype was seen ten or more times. The CDR3 region is CAWSGTVEGNTIYF. The CDR3 nucleotides read TGTGCCTGGAGTGGGACAGTGGAAGGAAACACCATATATTTT. The V call is TRBV30, the J call TRBJ1-3, with D maybe TRBD1 (6 bases). Deletions cut 1 base from V and 4 bases from J, with 11 bases between. The CDR3 runs 14 residues. Germline V gives CDR1 GTSNPN, CDR2 SVGIG (reference sequence). The full variable domain, completed using reference TRBV30 and TRBJ1-3, is SQTIHQWPATLVQPVGSPLSLECTVEGTSNPNLYWYRQAAGRGLQLLFYSVGIGQISSEVPQNLSASRPQDRQFILSSKKLLLSDSGFYLCAWSGTVEGNTIYFGEGSWLTVV.

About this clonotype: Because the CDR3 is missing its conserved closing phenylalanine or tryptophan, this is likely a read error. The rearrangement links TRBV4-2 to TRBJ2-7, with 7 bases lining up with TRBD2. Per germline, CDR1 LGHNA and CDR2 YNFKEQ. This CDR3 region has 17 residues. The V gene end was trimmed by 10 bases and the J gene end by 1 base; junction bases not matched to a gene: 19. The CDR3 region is CATTGLDGVYKSYEQYL. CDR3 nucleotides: TGTGCCACTACTGGACTAGATGGAGTTTATAAGTCCTACGAGCAGTACCTC.

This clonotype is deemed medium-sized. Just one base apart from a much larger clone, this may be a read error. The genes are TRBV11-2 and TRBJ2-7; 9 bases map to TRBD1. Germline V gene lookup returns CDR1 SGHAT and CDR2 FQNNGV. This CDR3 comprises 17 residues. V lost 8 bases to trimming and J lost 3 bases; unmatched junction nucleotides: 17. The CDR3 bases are TGTGCCAGCGGCATCGACCCGCCGGGACAGGGAAGCTACGAGCAGTACTTC. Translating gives CASGIDPPGQGSYEQYF.

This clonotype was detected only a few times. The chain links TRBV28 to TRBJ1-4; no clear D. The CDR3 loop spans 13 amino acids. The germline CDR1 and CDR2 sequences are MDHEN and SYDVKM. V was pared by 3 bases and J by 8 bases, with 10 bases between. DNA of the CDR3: TGTGCCAGCAGTTTGTCGTGGAGCGAAAAACTGTTTTTT. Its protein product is CASSLSWSEKLFF.

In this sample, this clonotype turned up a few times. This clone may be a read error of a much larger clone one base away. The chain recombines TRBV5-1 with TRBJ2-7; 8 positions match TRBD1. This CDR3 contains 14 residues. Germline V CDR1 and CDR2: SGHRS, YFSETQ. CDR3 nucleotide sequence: TGCACCAGCAGCTCCAGGGGGCCCTCCTACGAGCAGTACTTC. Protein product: CTSSSRGPSYEQYF.

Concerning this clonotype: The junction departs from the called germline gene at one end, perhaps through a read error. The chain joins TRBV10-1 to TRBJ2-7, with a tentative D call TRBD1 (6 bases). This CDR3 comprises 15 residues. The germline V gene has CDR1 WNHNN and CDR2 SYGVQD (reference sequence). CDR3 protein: CASSEGGPPSYEQYF. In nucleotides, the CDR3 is TGCGCCAGCAGTGAAGGGGGACCCCCTTCCTACGAGCAATACTTC.

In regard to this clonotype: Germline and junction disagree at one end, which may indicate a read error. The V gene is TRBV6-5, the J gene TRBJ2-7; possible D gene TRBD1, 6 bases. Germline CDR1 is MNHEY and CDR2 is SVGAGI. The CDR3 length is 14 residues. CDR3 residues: CASNYSGRGGEQYF. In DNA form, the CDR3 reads TGTGCCAGCAATTACTCTGGACGAGGGGGCGAGCAGTACTTC.

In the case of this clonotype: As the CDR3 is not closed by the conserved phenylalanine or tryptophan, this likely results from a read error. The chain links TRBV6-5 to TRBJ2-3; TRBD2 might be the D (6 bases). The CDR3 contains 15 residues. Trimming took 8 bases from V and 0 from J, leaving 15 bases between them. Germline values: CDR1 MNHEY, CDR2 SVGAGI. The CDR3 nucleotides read TGTGCCAGCGGTTTTCGGGGGTCTAGCACAGATACGCAGTATTTG. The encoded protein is CASGFRGSSTDTQYL.

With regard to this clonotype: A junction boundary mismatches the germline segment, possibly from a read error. CDR3 in amino acids: CTSSLCGLASQYF. The DNA of the CDR3 is TGTACCAGCAGCTTATGTGGGCTAGCGTCGCAGTACTTC. This rearrangement joins TRBV11-2 to TRBJ2-7; D might be TRBD2 (6 bases). Looked up from germline, CDR1 is SGHAT and CDR2 is FQNNGV. The CDR3 loop spans 13 amino acids.

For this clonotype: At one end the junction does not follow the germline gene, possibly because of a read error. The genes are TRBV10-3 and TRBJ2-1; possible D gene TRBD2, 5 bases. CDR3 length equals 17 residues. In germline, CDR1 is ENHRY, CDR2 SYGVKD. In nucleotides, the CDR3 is TGCGCCATCAGTACCTCCGCACTAGGGAGCTCCTACAATGGGCAGTTCTTC. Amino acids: CAISTSALGSSYNGQFF.

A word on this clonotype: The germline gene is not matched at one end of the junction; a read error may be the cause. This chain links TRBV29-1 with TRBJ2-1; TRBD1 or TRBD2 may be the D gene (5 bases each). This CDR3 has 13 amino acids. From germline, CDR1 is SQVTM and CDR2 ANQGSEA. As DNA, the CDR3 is TGCAGCGAGCTAGTGGGGACCTACAATGGGCAGTTCTTC. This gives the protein CSELVGTYNGQFF.

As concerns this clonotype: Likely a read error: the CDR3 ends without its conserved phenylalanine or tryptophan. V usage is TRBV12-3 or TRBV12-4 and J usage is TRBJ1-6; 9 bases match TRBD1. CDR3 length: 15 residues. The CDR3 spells CTSRPSPGQGSPLHS. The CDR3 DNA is TGTACCAGCAGACCCTCCCCGGGACAGGGTTCACCCCTCCACTCT.

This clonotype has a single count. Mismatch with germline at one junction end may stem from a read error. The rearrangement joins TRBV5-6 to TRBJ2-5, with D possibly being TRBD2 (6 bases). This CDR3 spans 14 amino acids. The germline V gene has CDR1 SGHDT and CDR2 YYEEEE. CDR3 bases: TGTGCCAGCAGCTTGTTAGGCGGGGAAGAAACCCAGTACTTC. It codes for CASSLLGGEETQYF.

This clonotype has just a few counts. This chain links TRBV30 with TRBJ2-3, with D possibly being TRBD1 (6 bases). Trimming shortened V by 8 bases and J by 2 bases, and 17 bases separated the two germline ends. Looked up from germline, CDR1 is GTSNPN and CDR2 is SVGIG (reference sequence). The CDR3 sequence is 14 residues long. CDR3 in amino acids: CAGGQGGNTDTQYF. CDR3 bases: TGTGCCGGGGGCCAAGGCGGAAACACAGATACGCAGTATTTT.

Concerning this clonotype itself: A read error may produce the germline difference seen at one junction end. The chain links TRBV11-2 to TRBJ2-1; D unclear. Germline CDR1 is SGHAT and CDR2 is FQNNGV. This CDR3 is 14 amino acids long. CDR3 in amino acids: CASSSAADGNGQLF. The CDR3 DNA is TGTGCCAGCAGCTCCGCTGCAGACGGTAATGGGCAGTTATTC.

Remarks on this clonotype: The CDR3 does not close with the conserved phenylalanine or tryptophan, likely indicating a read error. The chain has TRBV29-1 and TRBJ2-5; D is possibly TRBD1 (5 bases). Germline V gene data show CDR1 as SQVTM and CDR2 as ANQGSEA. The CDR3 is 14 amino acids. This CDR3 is CSVEDRHGAESQYL. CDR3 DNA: TGCAGCGTTGAAGATCGGCATGGGGCGGAGAGCCAGTACTTA.

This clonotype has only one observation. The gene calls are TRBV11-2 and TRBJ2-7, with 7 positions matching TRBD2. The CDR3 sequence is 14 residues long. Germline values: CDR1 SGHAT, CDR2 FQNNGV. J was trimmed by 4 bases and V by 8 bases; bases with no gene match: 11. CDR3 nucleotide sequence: TGTGCCAGCGGCTCTGGCGGGGGATGGTACGAGCAGTACTTC. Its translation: CASGSGGGWYEQYF.

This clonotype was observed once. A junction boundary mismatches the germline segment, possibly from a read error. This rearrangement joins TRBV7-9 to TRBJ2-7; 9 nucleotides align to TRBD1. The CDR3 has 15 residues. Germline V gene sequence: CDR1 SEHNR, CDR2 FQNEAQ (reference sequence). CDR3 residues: CVSSITGGVIYEQYF. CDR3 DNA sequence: TGTGTCAGCAGCATTACAGGGGGCGTAATCTACGAGCAGTACTTC.

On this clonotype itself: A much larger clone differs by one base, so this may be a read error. CDR3 amino acids: CASSLENYSYEQYF. Written as DNA, the CDR3 is TGTGCCAGCAGTTTAGAGAACTACTCCTACGAGCAGTACTTC. This chain joins TRBV28 and TRBJ2-7; D remains unclear. Germline CDR1 MDHEN, CDR2 SYDVKM. This CDR3 region has 14 residues. The V end lost 2 bases, the J end lost 0 bases, and 8 bases lay between the germline ends.

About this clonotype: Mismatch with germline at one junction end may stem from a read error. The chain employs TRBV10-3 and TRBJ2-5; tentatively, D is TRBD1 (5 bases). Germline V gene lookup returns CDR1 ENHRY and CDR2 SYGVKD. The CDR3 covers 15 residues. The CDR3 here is CAISELDKGRRTQYF. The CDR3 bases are TGCGCCATCAGTGAGCTGGACAAGGGGCGTCGGACCCAGTACTTC.

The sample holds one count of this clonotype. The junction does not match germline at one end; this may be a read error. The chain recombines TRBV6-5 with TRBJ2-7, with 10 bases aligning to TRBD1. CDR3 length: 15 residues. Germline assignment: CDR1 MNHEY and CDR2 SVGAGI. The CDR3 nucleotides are TGTGACAGCCGCAGGAACCCCGACAGGGGGCACGAGCTGTACTTC. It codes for CDSRRNPDRGHELYF.